This T cell receptor beta chain was sequenced during a study of shared clonotypes between healthy human individuals. Naive-designated CD8 cells lacked CD45RO, were positively enriched for CCR7, and omitted terminally differentiated effector memory CD45RA+ cells. Measured with immunoSEQ multiplex PCR; TCRdb has only the in-frame clones, and not every one. Of about 2,100,000 clones in the sample, around 93% are singletons; the top ten hold around 1.7%. The sample holds one count of this clone. The source is a man between 18 and 29 years old in good health. Some clones in this sample may be carry-over from other donors' samples. Sequencing was performed on naive CD8+ T cells from PBMCs.

The CDR3 nucleotides read TGTGCCAGCAGTGACGACTACGAGCAGTACTTC. Its protein product is CASSDDYEQYF. The gene calls are TRBV6-5 and TRBJ2-7; D remains unclear. CDR3 length equals 11 residues. The germline V gene has CDR1 MNHEY and CDR2 SVGAGI. V lost 5 bases and J 3 bases, leaving 5 bases between the germline ends.